This TCR beta chain was captured by sequencing in a study of blood T cell repertoires in COVID-19. Deletions cut 0 bases from V and 5 bases from J, with 5 bases between. Germline V CDR1 and CDR2: SGHRS, YFSETQ. The CDR3 runs 13 residues. In the original analysis: Estimates of nucleated cell counts were drawn from the amplification of reference gene primers. Method: immunoSEQ multiplex PCR; TCRdb's copy keeps in-frame clones and lacks some. V and J calls and clone size are copied from that table; D and trimming were computed from the DNA. Of 200,000 to 250,000 clones listed, about 87% are singletons. This clone was detected only once. Participants, about 18 to 95 years old, spanned fewer than 30 US areas. Participants reported their clinical history, and cohort assignment relied on those reports.

This clonotype originated in a woman in her twenties or thirties with acute COVID-19. The chain joins TRBV5-1 to TRBJ2-2, with D hard to call. The source material was PBMCs or T cells enriched from blood (not recorded which). CDR3 sequence: CASSLATTGELFF. In nucleotides, the CDR3 is TGCGCCAGCAGCTTGGCGACTACCGGGGAGCTGTTTTTT.